These T cell receptor beta chains were read from a single sample in a study of blood T cell repertoires in COVID-19. Using immunoSEQ multiplex PCR, the repertoire was profiled, and TCRdb retains in-frame clones only, with some absent. The sample records 200,000 or so clones, approximately 87% being singletons. Sequencing was done on a sample of peripheral blood. The receptor set was obtained from a woman in her sixties or seventies with acute or convalescent COVID-19. CDR3s include the opening cysteine and the closing phenylalanine or tryptophan. Fields, in order: V gene, J gene, D gene, clone size, CDR3 DNA, CDR3 protein. A D gene is named only where the DNA matches it firmly. A row's size may be missing; if present it is once, few, many or a size class.

V: TRBV5-1; J: TRBJ2-5; D: TRBD1; size: .; DNA: TGCGCCAGCAGCTTACGGCCGACAGGGAGTGGAGAGACCCAGTACTTC; CDR3: CASSLRPTGSGETQYF
V: TRBV10-3; J: TRBJ1-1; D: .; size: once; DNA: TGTGCCATCAGTGAACAGGGCATGAACACTGAAGCTTTCTTT; CDR3: CAISEQGMNTEAFF
V: TRBV5-4; J: TRBJ2-3; D: TRBD1; size: .; DNA: TGTGCCAGCAGCTCCGACAGGGGAGATACGCAGTATTTT; CDR3: CASSSDRGDTQYF
V: TRBV7-9; J: TRBJ1-2; D: .; size: .; DNA: TGTGCCAGCAGCTCGGACACCCAGCGCTACACCTTC; CDR3: CASSSDTQRYTF
V: TRBV5-4; J: TRBJ1-2; D: .; size: .; DNA: TGTGCCAGCAGCTCCGGGACACCTAACTATGGCTACACCTTC; CDR3: CASSSGTPNYGYTF
V: TRBV7-9; J: TRBJ2-1; D: TRBD2; size: .; DNA: TGTGCCAGCAGCTTTCTAGCGGGGGTCTACAATGAGCAGTTCTTC; CDR3: CASSFLAGVYNEQFF
V: TRBV28; J: TRBJ1-3; D: .; size: .; DNA: TGTGCCAGCAGTTTGCGTGTTTCTCTGAGCTCTGGAAACACCATATATTTT; CDR3: CASSLRVSLSSGNTIYF
V: TRBV10-2; J: TRBJ1-2; D: .; size: .; DNA: TGCGCCAGCAGTGATCGGGGGACGGGATCTGGTGGCTACACCTTC; CDR3: CASSDRGTGSGGYTF
V: TRBV12-5; J: TRBJ1-2; D: TRBD1; size: .; DNA: TGTGCTAGTGGTTCCCGACAGGGGGGTTCCTATGGCTACACCTTC; CDR3: CASGSRQGGSYGYTF
V: TRBV4-1; J: TRBJ2-1; D: TRBD2; size: .; DNA: TGCGCCAGCAGCCTAGCGGGGGCTTTCAATGAGCAGTTCTTC; CDR3: CASSLAGAFNEQFF
V: TRBV5-1; J: TRBJ2-5; D: .; size: .; DNA: TGCGCCAGCAGCCCGGGCGCACAGGGCGAGACCCAGTACTTC; CDR3: CASSPGAQGETQYF
V: TRBV7-3; J: TRBJ2-3; D: TRBD1; size: .; DNA: TGTGCCAGCAGCCCCTGGGACAGGGATACAGATACGCAGTATTTT; CDR3: CASSPWDRDTDTQYF
V: TRBV5-4; J: TRBJ2-1; D: .; size: once; DNA: TGTGCCAGCAGCTTGGAAGGGGCCGGGACAAGAGGGCAGTTCTTC; CDR3: CASSLEGAGTRGQFF
V: TRBV6-5; J: TRBJ1-4; D: .; size: .; DNA: TGTGCCAGCAGGCGCGGTTTTGCAACTAATGAAAAACTGTTTTTT; CDR3: CASRRGFATNEKLFF
V: TRBV7-9; J: TRBJ1-4; D: .; size: .; DNA: TGTGCCAGCAGCTTGCGGTCTGACTGGGAAAAACTGTTTTTT; CDR3: CASSLRSDWEKLFF
V: TRBV7-2; J: TRBJ1-1; D: TRBD1; size: .; DNA: TGTGCCAGCAGCTTAGTGGGCATGGCAGGGGGCACTGAAGCTTTCTTT; CDR3: CASSLVGMAGGTEAFF
V: TRBV18; J: TRBJ2-7; D: .; size: .; DNA: TGTGCCAGCTCACCAGGCCTCTACGAGCAGTACTTC; CDR3: CASSPGLYEQYF
V: TRBV9; J: TRBJ1-6; D: .; size: .; DNA: TGTGCCAGCAGCGCCACCACGACGGGATCCTATAATTCACCCCTCCACTTT; CDR3: CASSATTTGSYNSPLHF
V: TRBV18; J: TRBJ1-1; D: TRBD1; size: few; DNA: TGTGCCAGCTCATACAGGGGGGACACTGAAGCTTTCTTT; CDR3: CASSYRGDTEAFF
V: TRBV4-1; J: TRBJ2-3; D: TRBD2; size: .; DNA: TGCGCCAGCAGCCAAGATTGGACTAGCGGGAGTTACGATACGCAGTATTTT; CDR3: CASSQDWTSGSYDTQYF
V: TRBV9; J: TRBJ1-5; D: .; size: .; DNA: TGTGCCAGCAGCGTAGAGCCGGACAGTAGCAATCAGCCCCAGCATTTT; CDR3: CASSVEPDSSNQPQHF
V: TRBV24-1; J: TRBJ2-3; D: TRBD2; size: .; DNA: TGTGCCACCACTGAAAGGTCACAAGGGGTACGTAGCGGGATTGGTACAGATACGCAGTATTTT; CDR3: CATTERSQGVRSGIGTDTQYF
V: TRBV11-2; J: TRBJ2-2; D: .; size: few; DNA: TGTGCCAGCAGCTTACGTGCAGGGGCGAACACCGGGGAGCTGTTTTTT; CDR3: CASSLRAGANTGELFF
V: TRBV19; J: TRBJ1-2; D: TRBD1; size: once; DNA: TGTGCCAGTAGTTCCCGGACAGGTATCTATGGCTACACCTTC; CDR3: CASSSRTGIYGYTF
V: TRBV5-1; J: TRBJ2-7; D: TRBD1; size: .; DNA: TGCGCCAGCAGCCGGACAGGCTACGACGAGCAGTACTTC; CDR3: CASSRTGYDEQYF
V: TRBV4-1; J: TRBJ2-1; D: TRBD2; size: .; DNA: TGCGCCAGCAGCCAAGATGGTGGACTAGCGGGTTACAATGAGCAGTTCTTC; CDR3: CASSQDGGLAGYNEQFF
V: TRBV28; J: TRBJ2-3; D: TRBD2; size: .; DNA: TGTGCCAGCGGAAACCCAGCGGGAGGGTCCAGGTATACGCAGTATTTT; CDR3: CASGNPAGGSRYTQYF
V: TRBV6-5; J: TRBJ1-1; D: .; size: .; DNA: TGTGCCAGCAGTTACGGACAGCTCAACACTGAAGCTTTCTTT; CDR3: CASSYGQLNTEAFF
V: TRBV3-1/TRBV3-2; J: TRBJ1-6; D: TRBD1; size: .; DNA: TGTGCCAGCAGCCAACCCTCCGGGACAGGTGACGGGATGGTCCACTTT; CDR3: CASSQPSGTGDGMVHF
V: TRBV5-1; J: TRBJ1-1; D: .; size: .; DNA: TGCGCCAGCAGCTCCCTCCAGGGGAACACTGAAGCTTTCTTT; CDR3: CASSSLQGNTEAFF
V: TRBV12-3/TRBV12-4; J: TRBJ2-5; D: TRBD2; size: .; DNA: TGTGCCAGCAGGACTAGCGGGGGGGGGACCCAGTACTTC; CDR3: CASRTSGGGTQYF
V: TRBV10-3; J: TRBJ1-5; D: .; size: .; DNA: TGTGCCATCAGCGGTGAATCCTATCAGCCCCAGCATTTT; CDR3: CAISGESYQPQHF
V: TRBV7-2; J: TRBJ2-3; D: TRBD2; size: .; DNA: TGTGCCAGCAGCTTAGCGGCGGGAGTTGGCACAGATACGCAGTATTTT; CDR3: CASSLAAGVGTDTQYF
V: TRBV11-2; J: TRBJ2-7; D: TRBD1; size: .; DNA: TGTGCCAGCAGTCAAACCGGGACAGTCAATTCCTACGAGCAGTACTTC; CDR3: CASSQTGTVNSYEQYF
V: TRBV6-6; J: TRBJ2-7; D: TRBD1; size: .; DNA: TGTGCCAGCAGTGGAAACCGACAGGGGGTACGGGAGCAGTACTTC; CDR3: CASSGNRQGVREQYF
V: TRBV21-1; J: TRBJ2-1; D: .; size: .; DNA: TGTGCCAGCAGCAAAGCGCAGGCGGGACTAGCGGGAGGGAATGAGCAGTTCTTC; CDR3: CASSKAQAGLAGGNEQFF
V: TRBV7-3; J: TRBJ2-3; D: TRBD1; size: few; DNA: TGTGCCAGCAGCTCGACAGGGTTCGCAGATACGCAGTATTTT; CDR3: CASSSTGFADTQYF
V: TRBV6-6; J: TRBJ2-7; D: .; size: .; DNA: TGTGCCAGCAGTTACGGACAGCCGCTAGTCGAGCAGTACTTC; CDR3: CASSYGQPLVEQYF
V: TRBV7-3; J: TRBJ2-1; D: .; size: .; DNA: TGTGCCAGCAGCTTACAGCGCCTGAATGAGCAGTTCTTC; CDR3: CASSLQRLNEQFF
V: TRBV16; J: TRBJ1-2; D: .; size: .; DNA: TGTGCCAGCAGCCCCCGTGGGGCGGACTATGGCTACACCTTC; CDR3: CASSPRGADYGYTF
V: TRBV18; J: TRBJ2-7; D: TRBD1; size: .; DNA: TGTGCCAGCTCACCGGACAGGGGAGGGAGGGAGCAGTACTTC; CDR3: CASSPDRGGREQYF
V: TRBV3-1/TRBV3-2; J: TRBJ2-3; D: TRBD2; size: .; DNA: TGTGCCAGCAGGTCAAGGGGAGGGAGGGCCGTAGATACGCAGTATTTT; CDR3: CASRSRGGRAVDTQYF
V: TRBV11-1; J: TRBJ2-1; D: TRBD2; size: .; DNA: TGTGCCAGCAGCCCGGCGGGGGAGAGGTTGAGGGTGCAGTTCTTC; CDR3: CASSPAGERLRVQFF
V: TRBV21-1; J: TRBJ2-1; D: .; size: .; DNA: TGTGCCAGCAGCACTTCCCCGACTATGTACAATGAGCAGTTCTTC; CDR3: CASSTSPTMYNEQFF
V: TRBV15; J: TRBJ2-1; D: TRBD2; size: .; DNA: TGTGCCACCAGCAGAGGCGGGACTAGTGCTGAGCAGTTCTTC; CDR3: CATSRGGTSAEQFF
V: TRBV7-8; J: TRBJ2-2; D: .; size: .; DNA: TGTGCCAGCAGCTTGGTAGGGGGTATCGGGGAGCTGTTTTTT; CDR3: CASSLVGGIGELFF
V: TRBV28; J: TRBJ1-6; D: .; size: .; DNA: TGTGCCAGCCAGGGGCAAGGGGTTGCCTTCTATAATTCACCCCTCCACTTT; CDR3: CASQGQGVAFYNSPLHF
V: TRBV6-2/TRBV6-3; J: TRBJ1-5; D: .; size: once; DNA: TGTGCCAGCAGTTACTCCGATCAGCCCCAGCATTTT; CDR3: CASSYSDQPQHF
V: TRBV5-6; J: TRBJ2-3; D: .; size: .; DNA: TGTGCCAGCAGCCAGTCGACAGATACGCAGTATTTT; CDR3: CASSQSTDTQYF
V: TRBV2; J: TRBJ2-5; D: TRBD2; size: .; DNA: TGTGCCAGCAGTACTAGCGGGTATGAAGAGACCCAGTACTTC; CDR3: CASSTSGYEETQYF
V: TRBV11-2; J: TRBJ1-2; D: TRBD1; size: few; DNA: TGTGCCAGCAGCTTAGCCGTGGACAGGAACTATGGCTACACCTTC; CDR3: CASSLAVDRNYGYTF
V: TRBV24-1; J: TRBJ2-3; D: TRBD2; size: .; DNA: TGTGCCGCCAGTGGAACTAGCGGGAGGAATACGCAGTATTTT; CDR3: CAASGTSGRNTQYF
V: TRBV5-1; J: TRBJ2-7; D: TRBD1; size: .; DNA: TGCGCCAGCAAAAAGGACAGGGTCAACGAGCAGTACTTC; CDR3: CASKKDRVNEQYF
V: TRBV5-1; J: TRBJ1-1; D: .; size: .; DNA: TGCGCCAGCAGCTTGCACAGCTTGAACACTGAAGCTTTCTTT; CDR3: CASSLHSLNTEAFF
V: TRBV10-3; J: TRBJ2-5; D: .; size: .; DNA: TGTGCCACCTGGGACACCGCTCAAGAGACCCAGTACTTC; CDR3: CATWDTAQETQYF
V: TRBV2; J: TRBJ2-2; D: .; size: .; DNA: TGTGCCAGCAGTTACCGACAGGACGTCGGGACCGGGGAGCTGTTTTTT; CDR3: CASSYRQDVGTGELFF
V: TRBV18; J: TRBJ2-6; D: .; size: .; DNA: TGTGCCAGCTCACCACCGCGGTCCGGGGCCAACGTCCTGACTTTC; CDR3: CASSPPRSGANVLTF
V: TRBV5-1; J: TRBJ2-5; D: TRBD2; size: .; DNA: TGCGCCAGCAGCTTTACCGGGACTAGCGGGAGTTCTCAAGAGACCCAGTACTTC; CDR3: CASSFTGTSGSSQETQYF
V: TRBV7-2; J: TRBJ1-3; D: .; size: .; DNA: TGTGCCAGCAGCTTAGCCTCGGACACCATATATTTT; CDR3: CASSLASDTIYF